This T cell receptor beta chain was identified in a study of blood T cell repertoires in COVID-19. Study overall: Acute and convalescent COVID-19 samples came from the United States, Italy and Spain. The analysed material was cDNA or gDNA that came from T cells, B-cell-depleted T cells, or PBMCs.

In the original processing: Nucleated cell number was recorded as an estimate derived from reference gene primer amplification. TCRdb keeps only in-frame clones here, not all; method: immunoSEQ multiplex PCR. V, J and clone size derive from that table, while D and trimming were established from the DNA sequence. The sample lists about 160,000 clones, around 84% seen once, with around 8% in the top ten. With 2 bases clipped from V and 3 bases from J, the junction kept 1 base outside the gene matches. This CDR3 comprises 14 residues. Germline V CDR1 and CDR2: MNHNY, SVGAGI (reference sequence). The V gene is TRBV6-6, the J gene TRBJ1-1; 9 positions agree with TRBD1. The sample consisted of peripheral blood. This clonotype originated in a woman aged 55-69 years with COVID-19, enrolled during active disease. CDR3 amino acids: CASSYGDRDTEAFF. Written as DNA, the CDR3 is TGTGCCAGCAGTTACGGGGACAGGGACACTGAAGCTTTCTTT.